Listed below are T cell receptor beta chains from one sample, sequenced in a study of read filtering for tumor transcriptome and immune sequencing. TCRdb redid the calling of the reads with MiXCR, one entry per CDR3 protein. The table includes over 80,000 distinct CDR3 sequences, roughly an eighth detected once. Sample: a population of CD138-negative cells sorted from bone marrow. These receptor sequences come from a donor at least 40 years old with multiple myeloma. Both conserved end residues are part of each CDR3. A D gene is named only where the DNA matches it firmly. The size entry is marked missing in some rows and otherwise reads once, few, many or a size class.

J gene: TRBJ1-5
D gene: -
clone size: many
V gene: TRBV18
CDR3 DNA: TGTGCCAGCAGCCCAGGGTTGGATCAGCCCCAGCATTTT
CDR3 protein: CASSPGLDQPQHF

J gene: TRBJ1-1
D gene: -
clone size: many
V gene: TRBV20-1
CDR3 DNA: TGCAGTGCTAGCGAAGCACAGGCGAACACTGAAGCTTTCTTT
CDR3 protein: CSASEAQANTEAFF

J gene: TRBJ2-1
D gene: TRBD2
clone size: -
V gene: TRBV20-1
CDR3 DNA: TGCAGTACGAGCGGGAGTGTTTCCAATGAGCAGTTCTTC
CDR3 protein: CSTSGSVSNEQFF

J gene: TRBJ2-3
D gene: TRBD1
clone size: -
V gene: TRBV10-3
CDR3 DNA: TGTGCCATCAGTCACGACAGGGCCCGCGCAGATACGCAATATTTT
CDR3 protein: CAISHDRARADTQYF

J gene: TRBJ2-7
D gene: -
clone size: many
V gene: TRBV27
CDR3 DNA: TGTGCCAGCAGTTTATCTAGTACCCACGAGCAGTACTTC
CDR3 protein: CASSLSSTHEQYF

J gene: TRBJ2-1
D gene: TRBD2
clone size: many
V gene: TRBV28
CDR3 DNA: TGTGCCAGCAGGCCCAGCGGGAGTGCCTACAATGAGCAGTTCTTC
CDR3 protein: CASRPSGSAYNEQFF

J gene: TRBJ2-1
D gene: -
clone size: many
V gene: TRBV11-2
CDR3 DNA: TGTGCCAGCAGCCTAGGGACCCCCTGGGGCAGGCTAAAGCAGTTCTTC
CDR3 protein: CASSLGTPWGRLKQFF

J gene: TRBJ1-5
D gene: TRBD1
clone size: many
V gene: TRBV7-8
CDR3 DNA: TGTGCCAGCAGCCAGGGGGACAGGGAGTATCAGCCCCAGCATTTT
CDR3 protein: CASSQGDREYQPQHF

J gene: TRBJ2-7
D gene: -
clone size: -
V gene: TRBV5-1
CDR3 DNA: TGCGCCAGCTCCCCGTGGGGGCGCGAGCAGTACTTC
CDR3 protein: CASSPWGREQYF

J gene: TRBJ2-1
D gene: -
clone size: few
V gene: TRBV23-1
CDR3 DNA: TGCGCCAGCAGTCAAGGACCTGACAACCACCCTAACAATGGGCAGTTCTTC
CDR3 protein: CASSQGPDNHPNNGQFF

J gene: TRBJ2-2
D gene: TRBD1
clone size: many
V gene: TRBV7-3
CDR3 DNA: TGTGCCAGCAGCCCGGGACAGAGGACCGGGGAGCTGTTTTTT
CDR3 protein: CASSPGQRTGELFF

J gene: TRBJ1-1
D gene: -
clone size: -
V gene: TRBV6-6
CDR3 DNA: TGTGCCAGCAGTTTGGGCGCTGGCGCTGAAGCTTTCTTT
CDR3 protein: CASSLGAGAEAFF

J gene: TRBJ1-1
D gene: -
clone size: many
V gene: TRBV5-1
CDR3 DNA: TGCGCCAGCGCGCAACAGGCCATGAACACTGAAGCTTTCTTT
CDR3 protein: CASAQQAMNTEAFF

J gene: TRBJ2-2
D gene: -
clone size: -
V gene: TRBV20-1
CDR3 DNA: TGCAGTGCTAGAGGAACGGCTAACACCGGGGAGCTGTTTTTT
CDR3 protein: CSARGTANTGELFF

J gene: TRBJ2-1
D gene: TRBD2
clone size: many
V gene: TRBV10-3
CDR3 DNA: TGTGCCATCAGTGAGTGGCTAGCGGGAGGGGGTGAGCAGTTCTTC
CDR3 protein: CAISEWLAGGGEQFF

J gene: TRBJ2-1
D gene: -
clone size: many
V gene: TRBV7-2
CDR3 DNA: TGTGCCAGCAGCTTAAGTAGGGATGAGCAGTTCTTC
CDR3 protein: CASSLSRDEQFF

J gene: TRBJ2-5
D gene: -
clone size: few
V gene: TRBV2
CDR3 DNA: TGTGCCAGCAGTGAACGATACGGGACCCAAGAGACCCAGTACTTC
CDR3 protein: CASSERYGTQETQYF

J gene: TRBJ2-1
D gene: -
clone size: many
V gene: TRBV20-1
CDR3 DNA: TGCAGTGCTAGATCGGGCTTTTACAATGAGCAGTTCTTC
CDR3 protein: CSARSGFYNEQFF

J gene: TRBJ1-5
D gene: -
clone size: many
V gene: TRBV20-1
CDR3 DNA: TGCAGTGCTAGGGACAACAATCAGCCCCAGCATTTT
CDR3 protein: CSARDNNQPQHF

J gene: TRBJ2-2
D gene: -
clone size: many
V gene: TRBV6-1
CDR3 DNA: TGTGCCAGTACCGGGCCCCGGGGTTACACCGGGGAGCTGTTTTTT
CDR3 protein: CASTGPRGYTGELFF

J gene: TRBJ2-7
D gene: TRBD2
clone size: few
V gene: TRBV29-1
CDR3 DNA: TGCAGCGTTGAATCTCGGGAGGGCCGCTACGAGCAGTACTTC
CDR3 protein: CSVESREGRYEQYF

J gene: TRBJ1-1
D gene: TRBD1
clone size: many
V gene: TRBV5-6
CDR3 DNA: TGTGCCAGCAGCTCTCGGACAGGGGGGGACACTGAAGCTTTCTTT
CDR3 protein: CASSSRTGGDTEAFF

J gene: TRBJ2-1
D gene: TRBD2
clone size: many
V gene: TRBV19
CDR3 DNA: TGTGCCAGTAGTATCCCGGGGACTAGCCGAAATGAGCAGTTCTTC
CDR3 protein: CASSIPGTSRNEQFF

J gene: TRBJ1-1
D gene: TRBD1
clone size: many
V gene: TRBV11-2
CDR3 DNA: TGTGCCAGCAGCCCCGACAGGGGCGGGAGGAACACTGAAGCTTTCTTT
CDR3 protein: CASSPDRGGRNTEAFF

J gene: TRBJ2-3
D gene: -
clone size: many
V gene: TRBV20-1
CDR3 DNA: TGCAGTGCCTCTCCCGCGGGAAGCACAGATACGCAGTATTTT
CDR3 protein: CSASPAGSTDTQYF